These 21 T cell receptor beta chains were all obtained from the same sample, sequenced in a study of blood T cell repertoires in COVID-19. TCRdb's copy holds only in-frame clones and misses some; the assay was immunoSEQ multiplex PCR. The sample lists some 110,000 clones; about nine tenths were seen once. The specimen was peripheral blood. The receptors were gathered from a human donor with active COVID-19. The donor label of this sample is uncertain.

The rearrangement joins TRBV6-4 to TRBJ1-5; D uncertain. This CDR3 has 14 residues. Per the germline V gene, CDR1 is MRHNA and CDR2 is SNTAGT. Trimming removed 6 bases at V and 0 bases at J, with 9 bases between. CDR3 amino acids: CASSAQYSNQPQHF. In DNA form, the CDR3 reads TGTGCCAGCAGCGCACAATATAGCAATCAGCCCCAGCATTTT.

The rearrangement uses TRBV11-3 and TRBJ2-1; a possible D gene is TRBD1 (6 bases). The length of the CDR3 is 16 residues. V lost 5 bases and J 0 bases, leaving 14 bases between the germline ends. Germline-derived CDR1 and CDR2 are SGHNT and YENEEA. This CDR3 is CASSTGTHSSYNEQFF. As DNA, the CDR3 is TGTGCCAGCAGCACAGGGACACACAGCTCCTACAATGAGCAGTTCTTC.

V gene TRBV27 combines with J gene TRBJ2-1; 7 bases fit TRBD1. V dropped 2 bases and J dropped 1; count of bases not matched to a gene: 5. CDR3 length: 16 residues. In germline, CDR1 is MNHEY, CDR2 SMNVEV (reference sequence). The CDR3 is CASSLRGRVSYNEQFF. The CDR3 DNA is TGTGCCAGCAGTTTAAGGGGGCGAGTATCCTACAATGAGCAGTTCTTC.

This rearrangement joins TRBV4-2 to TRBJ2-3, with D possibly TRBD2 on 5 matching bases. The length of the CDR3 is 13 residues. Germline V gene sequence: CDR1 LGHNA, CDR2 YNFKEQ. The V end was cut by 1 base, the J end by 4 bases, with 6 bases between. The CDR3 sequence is CASSQGRSDTQYF. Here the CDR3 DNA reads TGTGCCAGCAGCCAAGGGAGGTCAGATACGCAGTATTTT.

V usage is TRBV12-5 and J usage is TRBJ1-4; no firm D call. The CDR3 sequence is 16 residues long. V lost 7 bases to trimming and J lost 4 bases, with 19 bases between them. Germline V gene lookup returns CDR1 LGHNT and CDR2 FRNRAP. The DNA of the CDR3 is TGTGCTAGTGCCAATAACGGGAGACGGAGTAATGAAAAACTGTTTTTT. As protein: CASANNGRRSNEKLFF.

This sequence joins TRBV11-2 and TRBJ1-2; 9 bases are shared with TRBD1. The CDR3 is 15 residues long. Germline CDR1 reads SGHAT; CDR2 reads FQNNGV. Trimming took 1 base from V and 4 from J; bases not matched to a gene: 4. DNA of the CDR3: TGTGCCAGCAGCTTAGGGGTGGGACAGGGCTATGGCTACACCTTC. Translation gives CASSLGVGQGYGYTF.

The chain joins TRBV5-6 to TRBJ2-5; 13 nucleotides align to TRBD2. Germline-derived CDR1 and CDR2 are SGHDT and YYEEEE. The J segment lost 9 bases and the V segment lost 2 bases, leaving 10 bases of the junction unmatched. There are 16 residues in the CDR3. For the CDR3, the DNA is TGTGCCAGCAGCTTTAGGACTAGCGGGGGACCAGACTCCCAGTACTTC. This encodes CASSFRTSGGPDSQYF. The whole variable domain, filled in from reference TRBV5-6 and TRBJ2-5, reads DAGVTQSPTHLIKTRGQQVTLRCSPKSGHDTVSWYQQALGQGPQFIFQYYEEEERQRGNFPDRFSGHQFPNYSSELNVNALLLGDSALYLCASSFRTSGGPDSQYFGPGTRLLVL.

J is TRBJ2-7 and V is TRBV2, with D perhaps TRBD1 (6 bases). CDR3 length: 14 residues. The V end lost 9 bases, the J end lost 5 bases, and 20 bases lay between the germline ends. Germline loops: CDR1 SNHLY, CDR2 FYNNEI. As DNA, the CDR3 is TGTGCCAGTCTTAGACAGGCAGGAGTTAACGAGCAGTACTTC. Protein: CASLRQAGVNEQYF. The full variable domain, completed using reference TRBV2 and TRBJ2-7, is EPEVTQTPSHQVTQMGQEVILRCVPISNHLYFYWYRQILGQKVEFLVSFYNNEISEKSEIFDDQFSVERPDGSNFTLKIRSTKLEDSAMYFCASLRQAGVNEQYFGPGTRLTVT.

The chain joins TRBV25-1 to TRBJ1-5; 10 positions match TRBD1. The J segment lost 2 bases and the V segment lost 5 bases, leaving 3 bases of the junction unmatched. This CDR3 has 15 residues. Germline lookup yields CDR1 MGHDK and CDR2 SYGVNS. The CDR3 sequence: CASSPGTGGNQPQHF. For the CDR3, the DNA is TGTGCCAGCAGTCCCGGGACAGGGGGCAATCAGCCCCAGCATTTT.

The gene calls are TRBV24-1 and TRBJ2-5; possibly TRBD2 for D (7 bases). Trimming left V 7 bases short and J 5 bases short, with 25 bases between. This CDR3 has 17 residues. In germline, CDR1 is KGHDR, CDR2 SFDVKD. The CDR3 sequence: CATSTPRGGRGGETQYF. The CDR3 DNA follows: TGTGCCACCAGCACCCCAAGGGGGGGACGAGGAGGGGAGACCCAGTACTTC.

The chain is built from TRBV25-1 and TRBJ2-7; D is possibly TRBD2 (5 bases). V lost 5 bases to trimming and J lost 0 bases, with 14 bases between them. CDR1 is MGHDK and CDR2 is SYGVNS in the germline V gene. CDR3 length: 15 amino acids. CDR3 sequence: CASSNNPGSSYEQYF. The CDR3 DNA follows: TGTGCCAGCAGTAATAATCCGGGAAGCTCCTACGAGCAGTACTTC.

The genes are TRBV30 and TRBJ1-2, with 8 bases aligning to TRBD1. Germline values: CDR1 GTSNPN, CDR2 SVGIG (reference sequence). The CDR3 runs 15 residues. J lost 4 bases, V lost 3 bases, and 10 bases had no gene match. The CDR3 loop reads CAWRVDRGLLYGYTF. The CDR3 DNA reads TGTGCCTGGAGGGTCGACAGGGGTCTTCTCTATGGCTACACCTTC.

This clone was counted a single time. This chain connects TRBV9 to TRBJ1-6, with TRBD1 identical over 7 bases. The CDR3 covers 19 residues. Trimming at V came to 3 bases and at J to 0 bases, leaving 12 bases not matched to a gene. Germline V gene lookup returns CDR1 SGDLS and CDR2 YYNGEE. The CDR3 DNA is TGTGCCAGCAGCGGACGACAGGGCCCATGGAGCTCCTATAATTCACCCCTCCACTTT. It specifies CASSGRQGPWSSYNSPLHF.

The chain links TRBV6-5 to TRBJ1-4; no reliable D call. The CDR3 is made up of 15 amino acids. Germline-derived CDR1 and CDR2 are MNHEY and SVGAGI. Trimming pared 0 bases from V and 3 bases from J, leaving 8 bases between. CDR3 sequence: CASSYSRWPNEKLFF. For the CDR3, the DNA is TGTGCCAGCAGTTACTCGAGGTGGCCTAATGAAAAACTGTTTTTT.

This CDR3 reads CASSSGGKSYEQYF. CDR3 nucleotide sequence: TGTGCCAGCAGTTCCGGAGGGAAATCCTACGAGCAGTACTTC. The chain recombines TRBV28 with TRBJ2-7, with D possibly matching TRBD2 (6 bases). Germline loops: CDR1 MDHEN, CDR2 SYDVKM. This CDR3 spans 14 amino acids. The V and J ends lost 4 bases and 1 base respectively, with 11 bases between them.

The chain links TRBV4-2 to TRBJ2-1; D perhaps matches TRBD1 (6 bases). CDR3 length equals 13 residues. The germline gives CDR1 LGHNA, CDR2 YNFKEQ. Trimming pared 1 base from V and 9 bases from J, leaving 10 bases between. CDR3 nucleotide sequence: TGTGCCAGCAGCCAAGTGAGGGGGATTGAGCAGTTCTTC. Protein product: CASSQVRGIEQFF.

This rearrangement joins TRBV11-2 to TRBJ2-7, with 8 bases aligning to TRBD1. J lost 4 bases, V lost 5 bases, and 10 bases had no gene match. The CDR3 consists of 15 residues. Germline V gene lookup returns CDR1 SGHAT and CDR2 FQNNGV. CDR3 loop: CASSPTDRELYEQYF. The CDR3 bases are TGTGCCAGCAGCCCTACGGACAGGGAACTATACGAGCAGTACTTC.

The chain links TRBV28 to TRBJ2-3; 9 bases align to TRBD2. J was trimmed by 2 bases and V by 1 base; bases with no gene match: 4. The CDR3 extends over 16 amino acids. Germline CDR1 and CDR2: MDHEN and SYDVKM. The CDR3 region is CASSLSAGGFTDTQYF. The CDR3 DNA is TGTGCCAGCAGTTTATCAGCGGGGGGCTTCACAGATACGCAGTATTTT.

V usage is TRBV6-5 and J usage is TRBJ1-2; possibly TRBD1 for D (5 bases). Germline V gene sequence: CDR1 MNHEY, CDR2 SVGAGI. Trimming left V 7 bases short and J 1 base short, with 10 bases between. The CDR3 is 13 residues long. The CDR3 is CASTRQGNYGYTF. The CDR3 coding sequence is TGTGCCAGCACCAGGCAGGGTAACTATGGCTACACCTTC.

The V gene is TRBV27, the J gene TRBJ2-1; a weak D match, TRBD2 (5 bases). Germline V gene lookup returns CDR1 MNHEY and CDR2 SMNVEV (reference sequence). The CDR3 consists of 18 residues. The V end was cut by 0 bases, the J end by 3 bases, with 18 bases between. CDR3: CASSLSPPRATLYNEQFF. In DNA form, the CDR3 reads TGTGCCAGCAGTTTATCTCCCCCGCGGGCCACGCTCTACAATGAGCAGTTCTTC.

The CDR3 coding sequence is TGTGCCAGTGCACAAGCGGGGGGGCTCACAGATACGCAGTATTTT. Protein: CASAQAGGLTDTQYF. The chain combines TRBV19 with TRBJ2-3; 10 bases are a match to TRBD2. The CDR3 runs to 15 residues. Germline-derived CDR1 and CDR2 are LNHDA and SQIVND (reference sequence). V dropped 8 bases and J dropped 2; count of bases not matched to a gene: 7.